Included here is one TCR beta chain sequence, with context. Its ends do not fully match the called genes, so a read error is possible. In germline, CDR1 is SEHNR, CDR2 FQNEAQ (reference sequence). There are 16 residues in the CDR3. The sample comes from a study of CDR3 diversity in severe acne. TCRdb reprocessed the PCR reads via MiXCR and lists one record per CDR3 protein. Of under 100,000 distinct CDR3 sequences detected, 45% to 50% appear once; the ten largest clones hold around a tenth. The chain is built from TRBV7-9 and TRBJ2-5; 10 bases are shared with TRBD2. This TCR derives from a male donor in good health, serving as a control. The sequenced sample was blood. The CDR3 DNA sequence: TGTGCCAGCAGCTCCGGCCTAGCGGGAGTTGGGGAGACCCTGTACTTC. Its protein is CASSSGLAGVGETLYF.